This is a list of T cell receptor beta chains from one sample in a study of cytotoxic CD8 clonotypes in ibrutinib-treated CLL. The protocol was immunoSEQ multiplex PCR, while the TCRdb copy is restricted to in-frame clones and leaves out a portion. This table holds hundreds of thousands of clones, roughly 79% found once. Sequences were derived from PBMCs, sampled before ibrutinib treatment. These receptors were collected from a human donor with chronic lymphocytic leukemia. CDR3s include the opening cysteine and the closing phenylalanine or tryptophan. D genes are given only for firm matches. Not every row has a clone size; where given, it reads once, few, many or a size class.

TGTGCCAGTAGTAAAAAACCGGGACAGGTCTACGAGCAGTACTTC,CASSKKPGQVYEQYF,TRBJ2-7,TRBV19,-,TRBD1
TGTGCCAGCAGCCTCCTGGACAGGCCGGGACTGTTTTTT,CASSLLDRPGLFF,TRBJ1-4,TRBV5-6,few,TRBD1
TGTGCCATCAGGACGACTAGCGGGAGTCAAGAGACCCAGTACTTC,CAIRTTSGSQETQYF,TRBJ2-5,TRBV10-3,-,TRBD2
TGTGCCAGCACCCCGGGACAGGGAAGAGCTGGGGCCAACGTCCTGACTTTC,CASTPGQGRAGANVLTF,TRBJ2-6,TRBV2,few,TRBD1
TGTGCCAGCAGCTTAGTCAGGGGAGGCACCGGGGAGCTGTTTTTT,CASSLVRGGTGELFF,TRBJ2-2,TRBV7-6,-,-
TGTGCCAGCAGCCGCGGACTAGCGGGAGGAGGAGATACGCAGTATTTT,CASSRGLAGGGDTQYF,TRBJ2-3,TRBV11-3,-,TRBD2
TGTGCCAGCTCCGGACCGGGACAGGGTTTGGTAGGCTACACCTTC,CASSGPGQGLVGYTF,TRBJ1-2,TRBV18,-,TRBD1
TGCGCCAGCAGCCAAGATTCAGGGTTGCCCTACAATGAGCAGTTCTTC,CASSQDSGLPYNEQFF,TRBJ2-1,TRBV4-3,-,-
TGTGCCAGCAGTGTACAAACCTCCTACAATGAGCAGTTCTTC,CASSVQTSYNEQFF,TRBJ2-1,TRBV25-1,-,-
TGTGCCAGCAGAATACCAGGGTACAACACTGAAGCTTTCTTT,CASRIPGYNTEAFF,TRBJ1-1,TRBV6-5,once,-
TGTGCCAGCAGTTTAGCGGGACAGACGAATCAGCCCCAGCATTTT,CASSLAGQTNQPQHF,TRBJ1-5,TRBV27,-,TRBD1
TGTGCCTGGAGTCACGGGCCCTATGGCTACACCTTC,CAWSHGPYGYTF,TRBJ1-2,TRBV30,-,-
TGTGCCAGCAGCTCTCTGGGCGGGGCCACTGAAGCTTTCTTT,CASSSLGGATEAFF,TRBJ1-1,TRBV7-2,-,-
TGTGCCAGCTGCAGTTATAGCGGGAGGGAACAAGAGACCCAGTACTTC,CASCSYSGREQETQYF,TRBJ2-5,TRBV2,-,TRBD2
TGTGCCAGCAGTGTATACGGAACTAGCAATCAGCCCCAGCATTTT,CASSVYGTSNQPQHF,TRBJ1-5,TRBV2,-,-
TGTGCCAGCAGCGAAACAGGGGAGACCCAGTACTTC,CASSETGETQYF,TRBJ2-5,TRBV2,-,-
TGTGCCAGCAGCTATGGAAGTAGCAGTACGCAGTATTTT,CASSYGSSSTQYF,TRBJ2-3,TRBV7-8,-,-
TGTGCCAGCAGCCGGGACGGGGGGACTATGAACACTGAAGCTTTCTTT,CASSRDGGTMNTEAFF,TRBJ1-1,TRBV9,-,-
TGTGCCAGCAGCCTCCTAGGCTACGAGCAGTACTTC,CASSLLGYEQYF,TRBJ2-7,TRBV28,-,-
TGTGCCGGGGCCCAGGACAGTCACAATGAGCAGTTCTTC,CAGAQDSHNEQFF,TRBJ2-1,TRBV30,-,-
TGTGCTAGTGGTCTAGGCATTGGGGGGCGCTATGACTATGGCTACACCTTC,CASGLGIGGRYDYGYTF,TRBJ1-2,TRBV12-5,-,-
TGTGCCAGCAGCACGGGGGGACTAGCGGGACAAGAGACCCAGTACTTC,CASSTGGLAGQETQYF,TRBJ2-5,TRBV11-3,-,TRBD2
TGCGCCAGCAGGGATCCTTACACAGGGGAGTTGAGCTACACCTTC,CASRDPYTGELSYTF,TRBJ1-2,TRBV5-1,once,TRBD1
TGTGCCAGCAGTTACTTTGGGACTAGTTCCTACGAGCAGTACTTC,CASSYFGTSSYEQYF,TRBJ2-7,TRBV6-5,-,TRBD2
TGCAGCGCAGGTGGGACAAGGTACGAGCAGTACTTC,CSAGGTRYEQYF,TRBJ2-7,TRBV29-1,-,-
TGTGCCAGCAGATTGACAGGGTTAAGTGGCTACACCTTC,CASRLTGLSGYTF,TRBJ1-2,TRBV27,-,TRBD1
TGTGCCAGCACGATCCTAGGCAGGGCGAGCTCCTACGAGCAGTACTTC,CASTILGRASSYEQYF,TRBJ2-7,TRBV2,-,-
TGTGCCAGCAGCTTAGAGTCAGTTAGTTTCTACGAGCAGTACTTC,CASSLESVSFYEQYF,TRBJ2-7,TRBV7-8,-,-
TGCGCCAGCAGCCAAGTTGGGACTAGCCGCGAGCAGTACTTC,CASSQVGTSREQYF,TRBJ2-7,TRBV4-1,-,TRBD2
TGTGCCAGCAGCTTTCCGGACGGAATTGAAGAGACCCAGTACTTC,CASSFPDGIEETQYF,TRBJ2-5,TRBV11-1,-,-
TGTGCCAGCAGTGAGAGCGGGTTTCCTATAGGGCAGTACTTC,CASSESGFPIGQYF,TRBJ2-7,TRBV25-1,-,-
TGCGCCAGCAGCCAATCCTGGGATACGGATGGCTACACCTTC,CASSQSWDTDGYTF,TRBJ1-2,TRBV4-3,-,-
TGTGCCTGGAGTGGGGGACGGTGGAACACTGAAGCTTTCTTT,CAWSGGRWNTEAFF,TRBJ1-1,TRBV30,-,-
TGTGCCACCCGTACAGGGGGCTTAAGAGATACGCAGTATTTT,CATRTGGLRDTQYF,TRBJ2-3,TRBV25-1,-,TRBD1
TGTGCCTCCGAGAGGAGGAGCTCCTACAATGAGCAGTTCTTC,CASERRSSYNEQFF,TRBJ2-1,TRBV30,-,-
TGTGCCAGCAGCGCCGGACTAGCGGGAGTTCACAATGAGCAGTTCTTC,CASSAGLAGVHNEQFF,TRBJ2-1,TRBV5-5,-,TRBD2
TGCGCCAGCAGCCAAGATCCCCAGGGGAACTATGGCTACACCTTC,CASSQDPQGNYGYTF,TRBJ1-2,TRBV4-3,-,-
TGCAGCGCCAGAGCCCATGGCACAGATACGCAGTATTTT,CSARAHGTDTQYF,TRBJ2-3,TRBV29-1,-,-
TGTGCCAGTAGCCACTTCCTCGGGACGGGATTGAACACTGAAGCTTTCTTT,CASSHFLGTGLNTEAFF,TRBJ1-1,TRBV19,once,-
TGTGCCACCAGCACCCGGGGCGCAGGTGTCTACACCTTC,CATSTRGAGVYTF,TRBJ1-2,TRBV15,once,-
TGCGCCAGCAGCCAAGGGCCGGGACTAGACCCTCAAGAGACCCAGTACTTC,CASSQGPGLDPQETQYF,TRBJ2-5,TRBV4-1,few,TRBD2
TGTGCCACCAGCACCGACAGGGGGGGTACGCAGTATTTT,CATSTDRGGTQYF,TRBJ2-3,TRBV15,-,TRBD1
TGCAGCGTTGTGGCGGGAAGTTACAATGAGCAGTTCTTC,CSVVAGSYNEQFF,TRBJ2-1,TRBV29-1,-,-
TGTGCCAGCAGCCGGGACATTTCCACTGAAGCTTTCTTT,CASSRDISTEAFF,TRBJ1-1,TRBV11-2,few,-
TGCGCCAGCACCAGGGACAGTGATGAGCAGTTCTTC,CASTRDSDEQFF,TRBJ2-1,TRBV5-1,-,TRBD1
TGTGCCAGCAGTGTCGGAAGCGGGAGGGGCTTCTACGAGCAGTACTTC,CASSVGSGRGFYEQYF,TRBJ2-7,TRBV27,-,TRBD2
TGTGCCAGCAGCGTAGGGACTAGCGGACAAGAGACCCAGTACTTC,CASSVGTSGQETQYF,TRBJ2-5,TRBV9,few,TRBD2
TGTGCCAGTAGTAGCGTATCAGGGGGCCTTGGCTATGGCTACACCTTC,CASSSVSGGLGYGYTF,TRBJ1-2,TRBV19,-,TRBD1
TGTGCCTGGAGGCAACAGGGGGCGCATCAGCCCCAGCATTTT,CAWRQQGAHQPQHF,TRBJ1-5,TRBV30,-,TRBD1
TGTGCCAGCAGTTACCTAGCGGGAGTTTACGAGCAGTACTTC,CASSYLAGVYEQYF,TRBJ2-7,TRBV6-5,few,TRBD2
TGTGCCAGTAGCGGGACTGGGGCCAACGTCCTGACTTTC,CASSGTGANVLTF,TRBJ2-6,TRBV19,once,-
TGTGCCAGCAGCTTAGTTGCGGGAGGGGATTACGAGCAGTACTTC,CASSLVAGGDYEQYF,TRBJ2-7,TRBV7-6,-,TRBD2
TGTGCCAGCTCACCACTGAGTCGTCAGGACTATGGCTACACCTTC,CASSPLSRQDYGYTF,TRBJ1-2,TRBV18,-,-
TGTGCCAGCAGAAACCGGGACAGGTTGTCCTACGAGCAGTACTTC,CASRNRDRLSYEQYF,TRBJ2-7,TRBV28,-,TRBD1